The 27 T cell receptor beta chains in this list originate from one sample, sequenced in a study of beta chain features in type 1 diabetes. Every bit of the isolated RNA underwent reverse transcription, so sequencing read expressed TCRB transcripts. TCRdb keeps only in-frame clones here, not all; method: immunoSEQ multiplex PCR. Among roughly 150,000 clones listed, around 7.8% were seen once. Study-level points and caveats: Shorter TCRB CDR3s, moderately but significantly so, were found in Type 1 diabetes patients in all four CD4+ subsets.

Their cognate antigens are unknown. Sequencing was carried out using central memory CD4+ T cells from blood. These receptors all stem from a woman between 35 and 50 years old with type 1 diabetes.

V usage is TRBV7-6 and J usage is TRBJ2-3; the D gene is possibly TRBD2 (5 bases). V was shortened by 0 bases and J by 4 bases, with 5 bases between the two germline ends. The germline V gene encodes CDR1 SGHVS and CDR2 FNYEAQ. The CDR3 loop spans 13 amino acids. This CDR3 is CASSLAGADTQYF. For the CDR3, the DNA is TGTGCCAGCAGCTTAGCCGGGGCAGATACGCAGTATTTT.

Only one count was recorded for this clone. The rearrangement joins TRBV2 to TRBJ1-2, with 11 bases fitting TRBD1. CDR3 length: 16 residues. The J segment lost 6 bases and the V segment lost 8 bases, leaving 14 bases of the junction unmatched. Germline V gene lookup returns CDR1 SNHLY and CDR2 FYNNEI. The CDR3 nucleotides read TGTGCCAGCGATTACCCGGGACAGGGGGTTTCGAATGGCTACACCTTC. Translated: CASDYPGQGVSNGYTF.

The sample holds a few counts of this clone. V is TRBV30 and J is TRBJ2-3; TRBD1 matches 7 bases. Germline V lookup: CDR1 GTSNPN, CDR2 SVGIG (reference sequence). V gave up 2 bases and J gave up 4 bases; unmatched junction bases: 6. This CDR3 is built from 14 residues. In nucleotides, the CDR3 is TGTGCCTGGAGTAGGGGGCCCTTCGCAGATACGCAGTATTTT. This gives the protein CAWSRGPFADTQYF.

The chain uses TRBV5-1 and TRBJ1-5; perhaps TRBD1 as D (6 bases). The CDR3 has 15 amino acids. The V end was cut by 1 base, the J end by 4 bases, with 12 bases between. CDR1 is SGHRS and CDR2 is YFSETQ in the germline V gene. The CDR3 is CASSLSGGFNQPQHF. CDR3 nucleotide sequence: TGCGCCAGCAGCTTGTCGGGGGGCTTTAATCAGCCCCAGCATTTT.

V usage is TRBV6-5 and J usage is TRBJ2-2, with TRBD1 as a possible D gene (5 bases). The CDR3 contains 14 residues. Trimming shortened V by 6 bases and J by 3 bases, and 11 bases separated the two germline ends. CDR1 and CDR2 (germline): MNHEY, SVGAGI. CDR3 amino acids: CASSLRQYTGELFF. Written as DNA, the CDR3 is TGTGCCAGCAGCCTTCGACAGTACACCGGGGAGCTGTTTTTT.

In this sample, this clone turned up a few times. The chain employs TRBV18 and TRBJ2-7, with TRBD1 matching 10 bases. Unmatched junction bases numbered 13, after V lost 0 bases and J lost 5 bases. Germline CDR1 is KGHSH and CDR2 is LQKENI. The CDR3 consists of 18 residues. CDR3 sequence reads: CASSPPSISGTGAHEQYF. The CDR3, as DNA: TGTGCCAGCTCACCACCTTCCATCTCCGGGACAGGGGCCCACGAGCAGTACTTC.

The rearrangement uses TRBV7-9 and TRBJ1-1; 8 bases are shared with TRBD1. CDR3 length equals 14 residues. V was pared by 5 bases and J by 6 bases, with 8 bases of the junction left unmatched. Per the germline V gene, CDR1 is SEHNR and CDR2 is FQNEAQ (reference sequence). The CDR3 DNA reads TGTGCCAGCAGCAAACAAGGACAGGGCCCTGAAGCTTTCTTT. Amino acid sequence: CASSKQGQGPEAFF.

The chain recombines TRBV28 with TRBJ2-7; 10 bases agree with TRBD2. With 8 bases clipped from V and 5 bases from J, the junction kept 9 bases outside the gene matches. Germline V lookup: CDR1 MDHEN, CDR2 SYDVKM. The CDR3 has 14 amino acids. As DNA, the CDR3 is TGTGCCAGCCACACTACTAGCGGGATAAACGAGCAGTACTTC. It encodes CASHTTSGINEQYF.

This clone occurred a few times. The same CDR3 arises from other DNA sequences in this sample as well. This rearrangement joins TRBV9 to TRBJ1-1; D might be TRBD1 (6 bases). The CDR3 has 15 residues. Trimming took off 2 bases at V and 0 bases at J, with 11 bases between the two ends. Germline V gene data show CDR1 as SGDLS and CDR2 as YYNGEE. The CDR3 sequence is CASSVRDRLNTEAFF. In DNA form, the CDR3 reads TGTGCCAGCAGCGTCCGTGACAGGCTGAACACTGAAGCTTTCTTT. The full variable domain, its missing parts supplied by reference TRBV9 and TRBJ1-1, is DSGVTQTPKHLITATGQRVTLRCSPRSGDLSVYWYQQSLDQGLQFLIQYYNGEERAKGNILERFSAQQFPDLHSELNLSSLELGDSALYFCASSVRDRLNTEAFFGQGTRLTVV.

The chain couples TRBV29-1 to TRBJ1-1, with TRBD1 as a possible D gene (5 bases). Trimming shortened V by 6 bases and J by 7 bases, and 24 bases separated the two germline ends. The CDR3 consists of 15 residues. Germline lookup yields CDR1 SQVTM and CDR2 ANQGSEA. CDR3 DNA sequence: TGCAGCGTCCCTCCCCAGTGGGGGGTTTATGGTGAAGCTTTCTTT. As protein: CSVPPQWGVYGEAFF. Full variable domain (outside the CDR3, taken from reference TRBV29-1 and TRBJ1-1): SAVISQKPSRDICQRGTSLTIQCQVDSQVTMMFWYRQQPGQSLTLIATANQGSEATYESGFVIDKFPISRPNLTFSTLTVSNMSPEDSSIYLCSVPPQWGVYGEAFFGQGTRLTVV.

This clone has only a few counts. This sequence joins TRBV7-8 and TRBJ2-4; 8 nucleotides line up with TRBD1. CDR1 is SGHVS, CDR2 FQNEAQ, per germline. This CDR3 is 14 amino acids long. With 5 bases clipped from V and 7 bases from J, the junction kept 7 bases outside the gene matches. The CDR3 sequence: CASSELWTGNIQYF. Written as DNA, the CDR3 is TGTGCCAGCAGCGAATTATGGACAGGGAACATTCAGTACTTC.

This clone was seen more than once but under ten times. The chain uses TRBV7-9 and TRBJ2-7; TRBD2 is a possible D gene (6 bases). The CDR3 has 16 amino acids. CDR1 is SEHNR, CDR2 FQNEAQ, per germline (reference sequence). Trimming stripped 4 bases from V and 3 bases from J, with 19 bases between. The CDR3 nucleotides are TGTGCCAGCAGCTCTCGTGCCCGAGACGGGAGCTACGAGCAGTACTTC. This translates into CASSSRARDGSYEQYF.

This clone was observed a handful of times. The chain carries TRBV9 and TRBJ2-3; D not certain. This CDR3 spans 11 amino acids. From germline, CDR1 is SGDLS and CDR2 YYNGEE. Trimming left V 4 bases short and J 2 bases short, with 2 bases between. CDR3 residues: CASSYTDTQYF. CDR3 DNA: TGTGCCAGCAGCTACACAGATACGCAGTATTTT.

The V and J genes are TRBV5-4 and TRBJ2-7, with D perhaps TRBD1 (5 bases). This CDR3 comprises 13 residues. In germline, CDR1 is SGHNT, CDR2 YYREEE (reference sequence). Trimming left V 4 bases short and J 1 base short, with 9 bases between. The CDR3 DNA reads TGTGCCAGCAGCCGCCAGGGTTCCTACGAGCAGTACTTC. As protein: CASSRQGSYEQYF.

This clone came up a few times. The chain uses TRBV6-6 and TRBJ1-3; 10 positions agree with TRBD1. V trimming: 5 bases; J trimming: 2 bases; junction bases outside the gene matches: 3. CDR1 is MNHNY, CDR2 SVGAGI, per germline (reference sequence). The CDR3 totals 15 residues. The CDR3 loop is CASSLDRGPGNTIYF. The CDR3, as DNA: TGTGCCAGCAGTCTCGACAGGGGGCCTGGAAACACCATATATTTT.

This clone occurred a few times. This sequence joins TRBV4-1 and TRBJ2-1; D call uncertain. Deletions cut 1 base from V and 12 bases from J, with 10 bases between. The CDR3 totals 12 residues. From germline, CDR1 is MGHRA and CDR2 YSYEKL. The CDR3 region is CASSQVPEMQFF. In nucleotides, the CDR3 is TGCGCCAGCAGCCAAGTCCCGGAGATGCAGTTCTTC.

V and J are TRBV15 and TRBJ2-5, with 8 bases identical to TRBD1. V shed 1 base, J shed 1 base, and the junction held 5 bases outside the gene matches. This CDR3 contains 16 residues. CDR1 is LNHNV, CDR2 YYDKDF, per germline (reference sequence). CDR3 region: CATSRGTGGGQETQYF. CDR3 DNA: TGTGCCACCAGCAGAGGAACAGGGGGAGGCCAAGAGACCCAGTACTTC.

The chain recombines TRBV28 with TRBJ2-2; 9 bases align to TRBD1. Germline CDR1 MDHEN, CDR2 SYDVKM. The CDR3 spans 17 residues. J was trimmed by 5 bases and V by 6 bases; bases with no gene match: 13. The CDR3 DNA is TGTGCCAGCAGAGATAGCAAACGGACAGGGGTTACCGGGGAGCTGTTTTTT. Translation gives CASRDSKRTGVTGELFF.

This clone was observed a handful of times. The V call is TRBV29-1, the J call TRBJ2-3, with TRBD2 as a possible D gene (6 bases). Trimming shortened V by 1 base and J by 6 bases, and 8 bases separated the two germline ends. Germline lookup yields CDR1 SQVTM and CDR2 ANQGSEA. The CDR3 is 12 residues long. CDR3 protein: CSVEARGDTQYF. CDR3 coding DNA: TGCAGCGTTGAAGCCCGGGGGGATACGCAGTATTTT.

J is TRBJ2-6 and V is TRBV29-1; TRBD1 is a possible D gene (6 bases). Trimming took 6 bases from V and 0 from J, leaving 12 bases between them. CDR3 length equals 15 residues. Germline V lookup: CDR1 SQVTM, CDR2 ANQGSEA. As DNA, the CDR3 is TGCAGCGTGCAGGGGATGATCTCTGGGGCCAACGTCCTGACTTTC. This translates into CSVQGMISGANVLTF.

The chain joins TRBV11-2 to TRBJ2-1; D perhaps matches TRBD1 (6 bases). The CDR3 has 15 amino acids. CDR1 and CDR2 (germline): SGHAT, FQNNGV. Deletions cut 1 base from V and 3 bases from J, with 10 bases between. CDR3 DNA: TGTGCCAGCAGCTTAGGGCAGGGGCTCTACAATGAGCAGTTCTTC. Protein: CASSLGQGLYNEQFF.

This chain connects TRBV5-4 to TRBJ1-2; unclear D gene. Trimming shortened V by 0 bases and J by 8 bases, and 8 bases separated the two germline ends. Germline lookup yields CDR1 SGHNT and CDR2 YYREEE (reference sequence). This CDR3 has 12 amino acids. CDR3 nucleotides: TGTGCCAGCAGCTTGGACAACAAGGGCTACACCTTC. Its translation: CASSLDNKGYTF. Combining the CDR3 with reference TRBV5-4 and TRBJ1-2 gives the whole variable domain ETGVTQSPTHLIKTRGQQVTLRCSSQSGHNTVSWYQQALGQGPQFIFQYYREEENGRGNFPPRFSGLQFPNYSSELNVNALELDDSALYLCASSLDNKGYTFGSGTRLTVV.

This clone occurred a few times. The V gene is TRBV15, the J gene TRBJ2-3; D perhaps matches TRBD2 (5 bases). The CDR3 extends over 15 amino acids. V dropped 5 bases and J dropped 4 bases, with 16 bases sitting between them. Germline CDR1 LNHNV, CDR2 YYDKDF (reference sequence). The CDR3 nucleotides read TGTGCCACCAGCTTAGCGCTCACCGCAGCAGATACGCAGTATTTT. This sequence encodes CATSLALTAADTQYF. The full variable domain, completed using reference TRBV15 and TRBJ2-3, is DAMVIQNPRYQVTQFGKPVTLSCSQTLNHNVMYWYQQKSSQAPKLLFHYYDKDFNNEADTPDNFQSRRPNTSFCFLDIRSPGLGDTAMYLCATSLALTAADTQYFGPGTRLTVL.

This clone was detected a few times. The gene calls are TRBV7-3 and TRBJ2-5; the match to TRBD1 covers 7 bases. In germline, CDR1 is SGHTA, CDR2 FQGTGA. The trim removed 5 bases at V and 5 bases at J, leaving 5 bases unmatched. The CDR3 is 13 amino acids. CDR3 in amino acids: CASSPGGVETQYF. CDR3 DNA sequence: TGTGCCAGCAGCCCAGGGGGTGTGGAGACCCAGTACTTC.

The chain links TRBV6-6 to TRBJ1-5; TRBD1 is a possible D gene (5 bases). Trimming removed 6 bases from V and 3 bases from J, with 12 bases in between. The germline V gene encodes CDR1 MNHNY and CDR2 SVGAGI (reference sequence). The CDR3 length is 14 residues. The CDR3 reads CASSEDSVNQPQHF. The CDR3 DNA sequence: TGTGCCAGCAGCGAAGACAGCGTCAATCAGCCCCAGCATTTT.

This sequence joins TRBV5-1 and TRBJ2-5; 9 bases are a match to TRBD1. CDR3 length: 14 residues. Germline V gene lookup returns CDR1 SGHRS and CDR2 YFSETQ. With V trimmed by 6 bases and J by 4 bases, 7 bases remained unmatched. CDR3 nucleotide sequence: TGCGCCAGCAAAGCGACAGGGGGAGGAGAGACCCAGTACTTC. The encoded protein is CASKATGGGETQYF.

The CDR3 coding sequence is TGCAGCGTTGCAGGGACAGAGAATCAGCCCCAGCATTTT. This sequence encodes CSVAGTENQPQHF. The chain carries TRBV29-1 and TRBJ1-5, with TRBD1 identical over 7 bases. Germline CDR1 and CDR2: SQVTM and ANQGSEA. CDR3 size: 13 residues. With V trimmed by 4 bases and J by 4 bases, 4 bases remained unmatched.